This T cell receptor (beta chain) stems from a study of cytomegalovirus exposure and HLA in healthy donors (dated by TCRdb to about 2017). About the investigation overall: An earlier analysis of roughly 630 of the donors reported roughly 270 Gb of sequence data and 100 million to 130 million unique TCR beta sequences from some 180 million T cells. Roughly 290 gigabases of sequencing data and roughly 81 million unique TCR sequences made up an early release that covered nearly 650 HLA-typed donors. Donor age, sex, ethnicity and CMV serostatus were compiled together with the repertoire data. In addition to the first cohort of roughly 700 subjects, a separate validation cohort of 100 to 150 different subjects was used. Every discovery cohort repertoire had been produced on one sequencing platform. The study used immunosequencing to profile the T cell repertoires of several hundred subjects and linked those repertoires to cytomegalovirus serostatus. The number of donors typed differed by locus, with about 629-630 for A, B, C, DRB1 and DQB1, 522 for DQA1, 600 to 610 for DPA1, and 450 to 480 for DPB1. The study combined high-throughput TCR immunosequencing, statistical association of individual TCRs with disease status, and machine learning to predict cytomegalovirus infection status. A later analysis re-examined previously published TCR beta repertoires from just over 650 donors and added high-resolution HLA genotyping to investigate patterns of TCR occurrence. On average, 235,054 unique TCR beta nucleotide sequences were sequenced per donor among roughly 430 genotyped donors of the cohort, with roughly 18% of those sequences being non-productive. HLA typing included class I and class II loci at four-digit resolution. In a later genetic analysis, genome-wide SNP genotypes for 398 of the 666 donors were used, and that subset was treated as a discovery cohort. The study aimed to test whether cataloging public T cell receptors could reveal signatures of past pathogen exposure. An earlier analysis of 587 of the donors used high-throughput TCR beta sequencing to judge whether each TCR beta V gene segment behaved as functional or pseudogenic. The genetic ancestry cluster associated with self-reported Caucasian donors included about 84% of the roughly 400 genotyped donors. Several DR-DQ haplotypes were handled as single units for association and clustering because linkage in the cohort was strong. In the later analysis, no new phenotypic data were used to find candidate immune exposures; instead, reliance was placed on TCR beta sequences and their occurrence across donors.

The CDR1 and CDR2 encoded by the germline V gene (reference sequence) are MNHEY and SMNVEV. Spanning cysteine to phenylalanine, the CDR3 consists of 11 amino acids. CDR3 DNA only is kept here, 33 bases in frame from base 1. The V and J ends are trimmed by 7 bases and 2 bases, leaving 2 bases between them. This clone occurred once. Its antigen is not yet known. No much larger clone exists at a distance of one base, and base qualities are not known. Broader findings and caveats from the paper: In a later analysis, several top co-occurrence clusters were reported to appear linked to parvovirus B19, influenza, CMV and Epstein-Barr virus. Sequencing depth was assumed to be roughly uniform across donors in the presence/absence analyses, though that assumption may not hold. In a later analysis, most CMV-associated TCR beta chains were found to appear HLA-restricted, with HLA associations seemingly driven largely by CMV exposure. A later genetic analysis associated a missense DCLRE1C variant with V-gene and J-gene trimming of TCR beta chains, and an independent cohort replicated the association. In a later analysis, some 18,000 TCR beta sequences were associated with specific HLA alleles at a false discovery rate of 0.05. Because counts were too low, fewer than 20 rarely observed V segments, including chromosome 9 orphons, were excluded from the earlier analysis of some 590 of the donors. Linkage disequilibrium might explain the correlated functional status among segregating V segments, but an unknown experimental factor could not be excluded. Only TCR beta chains were sequenced in this cohort, and the absence of alpha or paired-chain data limited detectable features. Compared with the approximately 720-donor mean, donors in an Asian-associated ancestry cluster had fewer N-insertions in productive TCRs, according to a later genetic analysis. The sequencing pipeline was judged likely to have produced a cluster of highly shared sequence variants as a technical artifact. For the cohort, immune exposure information was limited to CMV serostatus. The authors suggested that the approach could potentially be extended to other disease states and immunological phenotypes. In a later analysis, TCR association rates were found to vary across HLA loci, with the most associated TCRs seen for DRB1 alleles and the fewest for HLA-C alleles. Because some donors lacked HLA typing at each locus, the association tests relied only on the typed subset. A total of 150 to 200 TCR beta chains were listed by the study as associated with cytomegalovirus. In vitro tests confirmed that a few of the cytomegalovirus-associated TCR beta chains recognize cytomegalovirus antigens. While some public TCRs were present in many individuals, most TCR sequences turned up only very rarely across donors. Assigning TCR associations to individual alleles was difficult when HLA alleles, especially DR and DQ, strongly co-occurred. An earlier analysis of approximately 540 of the donors showed that most TCR beta V segments appeared in productive rearrangements either about 87% or about 30% of the time, which broadly matched IMGT annotations. The classifier was reported to diagnose cytomegalovirus status with high specificity and sensitivity in both the original and validation cohorts. Some IMGT-functional V segments, including TRBV6-2 and TRBV6-3, could not be told apart with the 87-base-pair reads, so those segments were excluded. A further reported finding was that TCR beta sequences accurately predicted the HLA-A and HLA-B alleles for most subjects in the first cohort. A later analysis found that HLA-associated TCR beta chains were more clonally expanded and had lower generation probabilities than equally common non-associated chains.

The cohort was made up of roughly 670 healthy bone marrow donors. Cohort members were all nominally healthy when sampled, although unrecorded immune exposures were likely present. The donor tested CMV seronegative and was one of the 352 seronegative cohort members. A peripheral blood sample was collected from each donor, and TCR beta sequencing was performed on peripheral blood mononuclear cells. Genomic DNA was extracted from the blood cell samples with the Qiagen DNeasy Blood Extraction Kit. Libraries were prepared through the immunoSEQ multiplex PCR assay. A mixture of 60 forward primers for TCR Vbeta segments and 13 reverse primers for TCR Jbeta segments was used in the multiplex PCR. Amplification of the CDR3 region of rearranged TCR beta genes was performed with a multiplex PCR assay on genomic DNA. The amplified TCR beta libraries were sequenced on the Illumina HiSeq System as 87-base-pair reads. The study's own analysis went as follows. Across the 600 to 700 repertoires, a later analysis counted around 80 million unique TCR beta chains, around 11 million of which were shared by at least two donors. Raw reads were error-corrected and collapsed into unique sequences by a nearest-neighbor algorithm in which closely related sequences were merged to remove PCR and sequencing errors. CDR3 sequences were aligned to IMGT reference sequences to assign V, D and J gene segments. For a sequence to be retained, at least a six-nucleotide match to both a V gene segment and a J gene segment was required. Rearrangements were called productive when the CDR3 lacked stop codons and stayed in frame with V and J; all others were non-productive. CDR3 was defined by IMGT convention, running from the second conserved V-encoded cysteine to the conserved J-encoded phenylalanine. The earlier analysis of some 600 of the donors excluded sequences that lacked an unambiguous match to a single V gene segment. An earlier analysis of several hundred of the donors called V segments functional above 56.7% productive rearrangements and segregating when the between-donor standard deviation exceeded 5%. To diagnose cytomegalovirus status from the catalog of TCR beta chain sequences, a statistical classification framework was built. V and J gene assignment, in a later analysis, came from comparing TCR nucleotide sequences with IMGT/GENE-DB human TR gene sequences. The TCRdist pipeline was used in a later analysis to assign CDR3 sequences and most-parsimonious VDJ recombination scenarios. In a later analysis, each TCR beta chain was defined by its CDR3 amino acid sequence together with its V-gene family, and reads lacking a unique V-gene family were excluded. A later analysis removed 550 to 700 highly shared, low-generation-probability nucleotide sequences to deal with suspected cross-contamination and a sequencing artifact. In a later analysis, a clonal expansion index for each public chain was calculated from normalized within-repertoire ranks of inferred template counts. In a later analysis, generation probabilities were computed with a VDJ recombination model fitted to out-of-frame rearrangements, and the resulting probabilities were checked against IGoR. Hypergeometric tests were used in a later analysis to score TCR-TCR, TCR-HLA and TCR-CMV co-occurrence, with a repertoire-size bias correction applied to the TCR pairs. In a later analysis, false discovery rates were estimated by permuting HLA or CMV assignments 20 times. In a later analysis, co-occurring TCRs were grouped with DBSCAN, and TCRdist sequence similarity was added when clustering was performed within HLA-allele-positive subsets. For co-occurrence clustering, repertoires with fewer than 30,000 or more than 120,000 public chains were excluded, along with five repertoires with anomalous nucleotide sharing. The table comes from immuneACCESS by way of TCRdb, which keeps in-frame sequences with V and J called. Part of the clones is missing from these tables; in studies checked, under half for an unresolved V gene and the rest for unknown reasons. V, J and clone size were drawn from that table, and D and trimming were deduced from the DNA. A total of 140,000 to 150,000 clones appear in this sample, about 82% of them only once. About 3.4% of the sample goes to the ten largest clones.

The V gene is TRBV27 and the J gene is TRBJ2-2; no confident D gene assignment can be made. The receptor comes from a male donor in good health and CMV-seronegative. The specimen sequenced was PBMCs. The CDR3 reads as follows: CASTNTGELFF. DNA sequence: TGTGCCAGCACTAACACCGGGGAGCTGTTTTTT.